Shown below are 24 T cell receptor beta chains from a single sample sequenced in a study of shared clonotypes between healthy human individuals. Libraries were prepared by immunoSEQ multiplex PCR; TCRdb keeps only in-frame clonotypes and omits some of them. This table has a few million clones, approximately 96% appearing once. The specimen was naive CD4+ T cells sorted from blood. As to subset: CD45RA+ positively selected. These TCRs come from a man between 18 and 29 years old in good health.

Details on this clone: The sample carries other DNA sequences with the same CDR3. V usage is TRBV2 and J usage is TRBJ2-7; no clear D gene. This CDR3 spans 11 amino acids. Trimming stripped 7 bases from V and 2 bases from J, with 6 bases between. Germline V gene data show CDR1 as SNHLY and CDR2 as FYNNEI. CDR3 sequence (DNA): TGTGCCAGCACAAGAGCCTACGAGCAGTACTTC. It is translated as CASTRAYEQYF. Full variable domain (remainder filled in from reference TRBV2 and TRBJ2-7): EPEVTQTPSHQVTQMGQEVILRCVPISNHLYFYWYRQILGQKVEFLVSFYNNEISEKSEIFDDQFSVERPDGSNFTLKIRSTKLEDSAMYFCASTRAYEQYFGPGTRLTVT.

The CDR3 region is CASSQGLAGGYNEQFF. The CDR3 DNA is TGTGCCAGCAGCCAAGGCCTAGCGGGGGGCTACAATGAGCAGTTCTTC. The chain joins TRBV4-2 to TRBJ2-1; 11 bases fit TRBD2. Germline V gene lookup returns CDR1 LGHNA and CDR2 YNFKEQ. The CDR3 totals 16 residues. J gave up 3 bases and V 1 base, and 2 bases lay outside the gene matches.

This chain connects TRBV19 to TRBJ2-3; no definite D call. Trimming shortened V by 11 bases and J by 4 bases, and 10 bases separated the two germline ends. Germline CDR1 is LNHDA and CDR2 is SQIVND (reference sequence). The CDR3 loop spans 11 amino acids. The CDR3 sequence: CAPGSADTQYF. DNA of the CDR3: TGTGCCCCCGGGTCTGCAGATACGCAGTATTTT.

The CDR3 coding sequence is TGTGCCTGGAGCCCCCTGGTAGCGGGCACAGATACGCAGTATTTT. Residues: CAWSPLVAGTDTQYF. The genes are TRBV30 and TRBJ2-3, with D perhaps matching TRBD2 (6 bases). The CDR3 runs to 15 residues. V was clipped by 3 bases and J by 1 base, with 14 bases between them. Germline CDR1 reads GTSNPN; CDR2 reads SVGIG (reference sequence).

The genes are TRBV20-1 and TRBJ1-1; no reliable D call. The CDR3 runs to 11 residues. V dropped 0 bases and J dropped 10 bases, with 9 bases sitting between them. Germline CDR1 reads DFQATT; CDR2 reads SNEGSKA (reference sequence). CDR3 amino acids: CSARDPPLAFF. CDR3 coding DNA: TGCAGTGCTAGAGACCCGCCATTAGCTTTCTTT.

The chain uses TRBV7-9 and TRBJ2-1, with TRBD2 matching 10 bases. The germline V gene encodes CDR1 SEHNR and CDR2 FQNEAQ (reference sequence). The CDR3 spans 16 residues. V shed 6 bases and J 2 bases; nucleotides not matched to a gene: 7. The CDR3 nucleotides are TGTGCCAGCAGTCTAAAGCGGGAGGGACCCTACAATGAGCAGTTCTTC. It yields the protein CASSLKREGPYNEQFF. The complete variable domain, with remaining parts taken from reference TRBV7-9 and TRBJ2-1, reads DTGVSQNPRHKITKRGQNVTFRCDPISEHNRLYWYRQTLGQGPEFLTYFQNEAQLEKSRLLSDRFSAERPKGSFSTLEIQRTEQGDSAMYLCASSLKREGPYNEQFFGPGTRLTVL.

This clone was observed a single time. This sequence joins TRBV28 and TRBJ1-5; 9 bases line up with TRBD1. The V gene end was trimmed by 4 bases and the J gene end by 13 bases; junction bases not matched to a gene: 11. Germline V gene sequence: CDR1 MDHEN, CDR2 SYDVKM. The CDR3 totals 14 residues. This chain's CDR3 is CASSSPGTGTSQHF. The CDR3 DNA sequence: TGTGCCAGCAGTTCCCCCGGGACAGGGACCTCTCAGCATTTT.

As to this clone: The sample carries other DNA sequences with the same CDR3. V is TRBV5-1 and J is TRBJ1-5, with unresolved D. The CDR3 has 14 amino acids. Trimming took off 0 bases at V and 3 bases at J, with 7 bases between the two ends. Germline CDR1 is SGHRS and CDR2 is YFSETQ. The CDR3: CASSLDGNNQPQHF. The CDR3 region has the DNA TGCGCCAGCAGCTTGGACGGTAACAATCAGCCCCAGCATTTT.

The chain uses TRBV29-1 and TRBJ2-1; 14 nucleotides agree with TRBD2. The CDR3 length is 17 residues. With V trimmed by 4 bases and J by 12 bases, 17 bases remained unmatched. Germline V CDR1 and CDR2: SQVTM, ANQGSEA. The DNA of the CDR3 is TGCAGCGTTGGGAATCCCACCGGGACTAGCGGGAGTGGAGGGCAGTTCTTC. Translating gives CSVGNPTGTSGSGGQFF.

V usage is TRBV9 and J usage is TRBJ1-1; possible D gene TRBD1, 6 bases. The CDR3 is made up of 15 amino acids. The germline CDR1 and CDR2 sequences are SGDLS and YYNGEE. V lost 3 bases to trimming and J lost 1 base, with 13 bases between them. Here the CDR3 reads CASSALDRQNTEAFF. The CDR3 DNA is TGTGCCAGCAGCGCACTAGACAGGCAGAACACTGAAGCTTTCTTT.

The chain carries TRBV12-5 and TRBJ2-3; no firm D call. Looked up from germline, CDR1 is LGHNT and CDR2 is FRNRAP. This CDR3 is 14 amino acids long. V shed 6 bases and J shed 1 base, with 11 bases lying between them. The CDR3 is CASGLVLGTDTQYF. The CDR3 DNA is TGTGCTAGTGGGCTAGTATTGGGCACAGATACGCAGTATTTT.

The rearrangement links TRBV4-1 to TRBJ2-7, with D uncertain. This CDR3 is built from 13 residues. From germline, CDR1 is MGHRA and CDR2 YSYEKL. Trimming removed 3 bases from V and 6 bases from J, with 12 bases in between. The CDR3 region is CASSHRADGEQYF. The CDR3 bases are TGCGCCAGCAGCCATCGAGCTGACGGCGAGCAGTACTTC.

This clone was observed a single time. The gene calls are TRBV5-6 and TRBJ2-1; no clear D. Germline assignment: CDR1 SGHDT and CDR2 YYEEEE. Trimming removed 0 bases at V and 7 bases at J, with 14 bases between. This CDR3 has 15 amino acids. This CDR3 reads CASSLDIGSENEQFF. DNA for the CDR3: TGTGCCAGCAGCTTGGATATCGGTTCAGAGAATGAGCAGTTCTTC.

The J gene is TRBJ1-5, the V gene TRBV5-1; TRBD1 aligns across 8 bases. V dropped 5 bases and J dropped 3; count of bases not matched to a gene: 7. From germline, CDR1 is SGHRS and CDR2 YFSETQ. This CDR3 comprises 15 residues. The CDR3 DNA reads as TGCGCCAGCAGACCAGGGGGCGCGGACAATCAGCCCCAGCATTTT. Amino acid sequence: CASRPGGADNQPQHF. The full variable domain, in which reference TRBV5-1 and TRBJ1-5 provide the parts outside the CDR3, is KAGVTQTPRYLIKTRGQQVTLSCSPISGHRSVSWYQQTPGQGLQFLFEYFSETQRNKGNFPGRFSGRQFSNSRSEMNVSTLELGDSALYLCASRPGGADNQPQHFGDGTRLSIL.

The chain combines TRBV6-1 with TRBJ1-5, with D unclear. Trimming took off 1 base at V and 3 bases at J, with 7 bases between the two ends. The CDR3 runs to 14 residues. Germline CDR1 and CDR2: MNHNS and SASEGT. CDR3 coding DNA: TGTGCCAGCAGTGAAGGACGGACCAATCAGCCCCAGCATTTT. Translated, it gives CASSEGRTNQPQHF.

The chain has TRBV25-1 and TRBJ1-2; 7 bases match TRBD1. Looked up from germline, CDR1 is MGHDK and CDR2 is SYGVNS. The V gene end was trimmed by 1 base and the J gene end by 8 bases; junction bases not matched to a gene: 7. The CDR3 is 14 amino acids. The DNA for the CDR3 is TGTGCCAGCAGTGAATCCGACAGGGTGGAAGGCTACACCTTC. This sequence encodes CASSESDRVEGYTF.

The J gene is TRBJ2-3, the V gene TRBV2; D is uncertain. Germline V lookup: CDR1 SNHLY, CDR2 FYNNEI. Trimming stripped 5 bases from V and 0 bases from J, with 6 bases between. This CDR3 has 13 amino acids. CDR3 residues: CASSFLSTDTQYF. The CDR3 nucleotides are TGTGCCAGCAGTTTCCTGAGCACAGATACGCAGTATTTT.

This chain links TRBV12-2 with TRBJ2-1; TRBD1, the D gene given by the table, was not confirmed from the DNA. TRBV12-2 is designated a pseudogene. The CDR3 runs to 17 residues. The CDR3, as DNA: TGTGCAAGTCGCTCATTACGAGAGGTACAGGGGTACAATGAGCAGTTCTTC. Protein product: CASRSLREVQGYNEQFF.

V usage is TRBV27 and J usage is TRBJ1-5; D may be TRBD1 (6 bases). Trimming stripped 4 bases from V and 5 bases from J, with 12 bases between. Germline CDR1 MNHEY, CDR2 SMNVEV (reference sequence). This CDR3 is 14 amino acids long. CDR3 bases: TGTGCCAGCAGTTCCAGGGGATTTGATCAGCCCCAGCATTTT. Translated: CASSSRGFDQPQHF.

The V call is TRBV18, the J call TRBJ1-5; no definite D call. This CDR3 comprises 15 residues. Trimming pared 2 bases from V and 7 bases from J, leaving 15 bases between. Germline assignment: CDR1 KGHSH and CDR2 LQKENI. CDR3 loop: CASSPSVAQDQPQHF. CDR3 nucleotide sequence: TGTGCCAGCTCACCATCGGTAGCCCAGGACCAGCCCCAGCATTTT.

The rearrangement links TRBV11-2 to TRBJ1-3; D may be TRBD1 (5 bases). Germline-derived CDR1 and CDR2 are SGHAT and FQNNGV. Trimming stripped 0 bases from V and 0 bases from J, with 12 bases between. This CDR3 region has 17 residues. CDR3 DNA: TGTGCCAGCAGCTTAGAGGGAGGGGCTGACTCTGGAAACACCATATATTTT. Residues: CASSLEGGADSGNTIYF.

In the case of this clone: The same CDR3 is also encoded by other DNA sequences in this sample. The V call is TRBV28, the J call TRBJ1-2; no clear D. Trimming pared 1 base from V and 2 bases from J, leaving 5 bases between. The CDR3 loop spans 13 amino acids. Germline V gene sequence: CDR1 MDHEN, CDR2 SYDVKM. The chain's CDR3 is CASSLSRNYGYTF. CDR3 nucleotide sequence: TGTGCCAGCAGTTTATCCCGGAACTATGGCTACACCTTC.

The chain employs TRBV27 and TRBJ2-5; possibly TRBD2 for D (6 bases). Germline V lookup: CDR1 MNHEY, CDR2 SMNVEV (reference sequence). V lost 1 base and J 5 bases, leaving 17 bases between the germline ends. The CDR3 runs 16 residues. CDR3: CASSLLRSGVGETQYF. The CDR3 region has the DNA TGTGCCAGCAGTTTATTACGATCGGGGGTCGGGGAGACCCAGTACTTC.

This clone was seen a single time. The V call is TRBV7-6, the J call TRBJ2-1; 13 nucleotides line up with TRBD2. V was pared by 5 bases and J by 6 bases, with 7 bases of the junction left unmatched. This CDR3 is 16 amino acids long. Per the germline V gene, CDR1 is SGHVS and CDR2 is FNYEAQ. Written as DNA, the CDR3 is TGTGCCAGCAGCCAAGGGACTAGCGGGAACGGCAATGAGCAGTTCTTC. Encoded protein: CASSQGTSGNGNEQFF.